The clone carrying this TCR beta chain was seen a handful of times. The data originate from a study of patients and donors after allogeneic stem cell transplantation. TCRdb itself ran the RT-PCR reads through MiXCR, one entry per CDR3 protein. The sample lists some 200,000 distinct CDR3 sequences, around two fifths occurring once. There are 15 residues in the CDR3. V was trimmed by 1 base and J by 1 base, leaving 10 bases between them. The germline CDR1 and CDR2 sequences are PRHDT and FYEKMQ (reference sequence). Source material: blood, either unsorted or a sorted T cell fraction (not recorded which). This chain joins TRBV13 and TRBJ1-1; D is possibly TRBD1 (6 bases). The clonotype was recovered from a human donor who was either an allogeneic HSCT recipient or a stem cell or donor lymphocyte infusion donor (not recorded which). It is not recorded whose cells these are; they may come from a transplant donor. The CDR3 DNA is TGTGCCAGCAGCTTAGAACGGGGGCGGAACACTGAAGCTTTCTTT. This codes for CASSLERGRNTEAFF.